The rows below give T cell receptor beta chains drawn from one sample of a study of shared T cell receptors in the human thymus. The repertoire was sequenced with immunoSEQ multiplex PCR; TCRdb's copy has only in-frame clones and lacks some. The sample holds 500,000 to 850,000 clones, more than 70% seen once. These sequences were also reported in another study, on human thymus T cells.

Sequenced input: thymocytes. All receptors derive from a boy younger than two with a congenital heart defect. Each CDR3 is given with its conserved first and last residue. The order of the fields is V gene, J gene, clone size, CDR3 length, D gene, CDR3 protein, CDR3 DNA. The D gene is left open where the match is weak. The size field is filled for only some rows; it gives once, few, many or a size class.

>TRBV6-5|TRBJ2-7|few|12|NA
CASSQGGYEQYF
TGTGCCAGCAGTCAAGGGGGCTACGAGCAGTACTTC
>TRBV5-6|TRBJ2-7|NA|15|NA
CASSLARNYSYEQYF
TGTGCCAGCAGCTTGGCTCGGAACTACTCCTACGAGCAGTACTTC
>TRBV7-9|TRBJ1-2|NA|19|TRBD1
CASSLELRDRGHEYYGYTF
TGTGCCAGCAGCTTAGAGCTCCGGGACAGGGGACACGAATACTATGGCTACACCTTC
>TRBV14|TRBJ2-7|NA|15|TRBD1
CASSLSGTGRHEQYF
TGTGCCAGCAGCCTGTCGGGGACAGGGCGCCACGAGCAGTACTTC
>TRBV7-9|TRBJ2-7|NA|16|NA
CASSLELGAGSYEQYF
TGTGCCAGCAGCTTAGAGCTGGGGGCCGGGTCCTACGAGCAGTACTTC
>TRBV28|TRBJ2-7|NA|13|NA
CASSFKRSYEQYF
TGTGCCAGCAGTTTTAAGAGATCCTACGAGCAGTACTTC
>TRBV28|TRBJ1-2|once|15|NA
CASHSSHSRGYGYTF
TGTGCCAGCCATTCATCCCATTCTAGGGGCTATGGCTACACCTTC
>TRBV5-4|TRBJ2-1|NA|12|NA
CASSPGGVEQFF
TGTGCCAGCAGCCCTGGAGGCGTGGAGCAGTTCTTC
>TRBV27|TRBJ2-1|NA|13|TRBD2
CASSAGVNNEQFF
TGTGCCAGCAGTGCGGGAGTAAACAATGAGCAGTTCTTC
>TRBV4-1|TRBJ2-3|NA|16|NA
CASSQESDSYTDTQYF
TGCGCCAGCAGCCAAGAATCGGACAGCTACACAGATACGCAGTATTTT
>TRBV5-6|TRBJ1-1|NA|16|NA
CASSLVPTHPHTEAFF
TGTGCCAGCAGCTTGGTCCCTACTCATCCACACACTGAAGCTTTCTTT
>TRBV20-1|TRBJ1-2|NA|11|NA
CSARAPQGYTF
TGCAGTGCTAGAGCCCCGCAGGGCTACACCTTC
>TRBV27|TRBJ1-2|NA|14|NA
CASSPLSRWNGYTF
TGTGCCAGCAGTCCTCTCTCGAGGTGGAATGGCTACACCTTC
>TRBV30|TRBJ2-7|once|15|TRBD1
CAWSVQGQATYEQYF
TGTGCCTGGAGTGTACAAGGACAGGCTACCTACGAGCAGTACTTC
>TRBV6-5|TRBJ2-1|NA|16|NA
CASSYSSARRINEQFF
TGTGCCAGCAGTTACTCCAGCGCTCGCCGAATAAATGAGCAGTTCTTC
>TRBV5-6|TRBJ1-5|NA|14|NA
CASSSHRVGQPQHF
TGTGCCAGCAGCTCTCACAGGGTTGGGCAGCCCCAGCATTTT